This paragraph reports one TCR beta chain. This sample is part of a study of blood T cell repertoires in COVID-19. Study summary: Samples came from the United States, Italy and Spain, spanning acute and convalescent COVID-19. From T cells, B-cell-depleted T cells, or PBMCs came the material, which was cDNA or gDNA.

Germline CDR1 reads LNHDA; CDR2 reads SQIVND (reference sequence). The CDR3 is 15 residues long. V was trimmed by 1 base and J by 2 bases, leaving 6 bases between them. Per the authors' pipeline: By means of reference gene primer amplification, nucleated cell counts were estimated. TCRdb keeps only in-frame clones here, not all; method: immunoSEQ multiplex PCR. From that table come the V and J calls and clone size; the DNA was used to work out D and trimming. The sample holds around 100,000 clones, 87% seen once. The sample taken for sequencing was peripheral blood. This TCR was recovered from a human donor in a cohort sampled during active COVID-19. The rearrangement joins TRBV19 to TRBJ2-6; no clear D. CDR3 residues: CASSIGEAGANVLTF. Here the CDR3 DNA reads TGTGCCAGTAGTATAGGAGAGGCTGGGGCCAACGTCCTGACTTTC.